Listed below are T cell receptor beta chains from one sample, sequenced in a study of blood T cell repertoires in COVID-19. Assay used: immunoSEQ multiplex PCR; TCRdb lists only in-frame clones, some missing. The sample has 350,000 or so clones; more than 70% are singletons. Sequencing was done on a sample of peripheral blood. The receptors were gathered from a woman in her fifties or sixties with COVID-19, enrolled during active disease. CDR3s include the opening cysteine and the closing phenylalanine or tryptophan. Each record gives: J gene, V gene, D gene, clone size, CDR3 DNA, CDR3 protein. D genes are given only for firm matches. A row's size may be missing; if present it is once, few, many or a size class.

j_gene: TRBJ1-1
v_gene: TRBV5-4
d_gene: NA
abundance: NA
CDR3nt: TGTGCCAGCAGCTTGGACTCGAACACTGAAGCTTTCTTT
CDR3aa: CASSLDSNTEAFF

j_gene: TRBJ1-5
v_gene: TRBV19
d_gene: TRBD1
abundance: NA
CDR3nt: TGTGCCAGTAGAAATTCCGGGACAGGCGCCAAATTTTATAGCAATCAGCCCCAGCATTTT
CDR3aa: CASRNSGTGAKFYSNQPQHF

j_gene: TRBJ1-4
v_gene: TRBV7-9
d_gene: NA
abundance: few
CDR3nt: TGTGCCAGCAGCTGGGACCCGGCGGGGGAAAAACTGTTTTTT
CDR3aa: CASSWDPAGEKLFF

j_gene: TRBJ2-6
v_gene: TRBV6-2/TRBV6-3
d_gene: TRBD1
abundance: once
CDR3nt: TGTGCCAGCAGTTACTTCGGACAGGGAAGCTCTGGGGCCAACGTCCTGACTTTC
CDR3aa: CASSYFGQGSSGANVLTF

j_gene: TRBJ1-5
v_gene: TRBV6-5
d_gene: TRBD1
abundance: NA
CDR3nt: TGTGCCAGCAGTCGAGGGACAGGGCTAAATCAGCCCCAGCATTTT
CDR3aa: CASSRGTGLNQPQHF

j_gene: TRBJ2-2
v_gene: TRBV27
d_gene: NA
abundance: NA
CDR3nt: TGTGCCAGCAGTTTAAGTCCAGGCCAGGTCGGGGAGCTGTTTTTT
CDR3aa: CASSLSPGQVGELFF

j_gene: TRBJ1-2
v_gene: TRBV5-1
d_gene: NA
abundance: NA
CDR3nt: TGCGCCAGCAGCTTGGGAGCAGGCACCACTAACTATGGCTACACCTTC
CDR3aa: CASSLGAGTTNYGYTF

j_gene: TRBJ1-2
v_gene: TRBV20-1
d_gene: NA
abundance: NA
CDR3nt: TGCAGTGCTAGTATGGCGGAGGCGGCTAACTATGGCTACACCTTC
CDR3aa: CSASMAEAANYGYTF

j_gene: TRBJ2-7
v_gene: TRBV7-8
d_gene: NA
abundance: NA
CDR3nt: TGTGCCAGCAGCCACGCAACACAGGCCACCTACGAGCAGTACTTC
CDR3aa: CASSHATQATYEQYF

j_gene: TRBJ1-3
v_gene: TRBV6-2/TRBV6-3
d_gene: TRBD1
abundance: NA
CDR3nt: TGTGCCAGCAGTTACTCGAACAGGGGTGGAAACACCATATATTTT
CDR3aa: CASSYSNRGGNTIYF

j_gene: TRBJ1-6
v_gene: TRBV3-1/TRBV3-2
d_gene: TRBD1
abundance: NA
CDR3nt: TGTGCCAGCAGCCAATACCCAGGGACAGACACTTCACCCCTCCACTTT
CDR3aa: CASSQYPGTDTSPLHF

j_gene: TRBJ2-7
v_gene: TRBV5-6
d_gene: TRBD2
abundance: NA
CDR3nt: TGTGCCAGCAGCTCTTATTGGACTAGCGGGGGCCAGGGGGACGAGCAGTACTTC
CDR3aa: CASSSYWTSGGQGDEQYF

j_gene: TRBJ1-1
v_gene: TRBV19
d_gene: NA
abundance: NA
CDR3nt: TGTGCCAGTAGTATGGGCCGAATGAACACTGAAGCTTTCTTT
CDR3aa: CASSMGRMNTEAFF

j_gene: TRBJ1-2
v_gene: TRBV6-1
d_gene: TRBD1
abundance: NA
CDR3nt: TGTGCCAGCAGTGAAGCGTTACAGGGGGTACGGCATGGCTACACCTTC
CDR3aa: CASSEALQGVRHGYTF

j_gene: TRBJ1-4
v_gene: TRBV28
d_gene: NA
abundance: few
CDR3nt: TGTGCCAGCAGGCCTCGGGGGTCCGAAAAACTGTTTTTT
CDR3aa: CASRPRGSEKLFF

j_gene: TRBJ2-1
v_gene: TRBV6-5
d_gene: NA
abundance: NA
CDR3nt: TGTGCCAGCAGCCTACAGGAGAACAATGAGCAGTTCTTC
CDR3aa: CASSLQENNEQFF

j_gene: TRBJ1-1
v_gene: TRBV19
d_gene: NA
abundance: NA
CDR3nt: TGTGCCAGTAGTGCCCTTGGGGGGGACACTGAAGCTTTCTTT
CDR3aa: CASSALGGDTEAFF

j_gene: TRBJ2-3
v_gene: TRBV9
d_gene: TRBD2
abundance: NA
CDR3nt: TGTGCCAGCAGCGTAGATATAGCGGGGGGGACAGATACGCAGTATTTT
CDR3aa: CASSVDIAGGTDTQYF

j_gene: TRBJ1-1
v_gene: TRBV4-2
d_gene: TRBD1
abundance: NA
CDR3nt: TGTGCCAGCAGCCAAACCCCTATAGGAAGGGACAGTCTGAACACTGAAGCTTTCTTT
CDR3aa: CASSQTPIGRDSLNTEAFF

j_gene: TRBJ1-1
v_gene: TRBV18
d_gene: NA
abundance: NA
CDR3nt: TGTGCCAGCTCACCCCTTTCTGTCGGGAACACTGAAGCTTTCTTT
CDR3aa: CASSPLSVGNTEAFF

j_gene: TRBJ1-1
v_gene: TRBV7-3
d_gene: NA
abundance: NA
CDR3nt: TGTGCCAGCAGCCTCGACCACAGGGCCGGCACTGAAGCTTTCTTT
CDR3aa: CASSLDHRAGTEAFF

j_gene: TRBJ1-6
v_gene: TRBV4-2
d_gene: TRBD1
abundance: once
CDR3nt: TGTGCCAGCAGCCAGGACAGGAGCTCCTATAATTCACCCCTCCACTTT
CDR3aa: CASSQDRSSYNSPLHF

j_gene: TRBJ2-3
v_gene: TRBV3-1/TRBV3-2
d_gene: TRBD2
abundance: NA
CDR3nt: TGTGCCAGCAGCGGCAGTTCGTGGACTAGCGGGGGGGCATGGGCAGATACGCAGTATTTT
CDR3aa: CASSGSSWTSGGAWADTQYF

j_gene: TRBJ1-3
v_gene: TRBV3-1/TRBV3-2
d_gene: NA
abundance: NA
CDR3nt: TGTGCCAGCAGCCCCTCGGGAAACACCATATATTTT
CDR3aa: CASSPSGNTIYF

j_gene: TRBJ1-3
v_gene: TRBV5-5
d_gene: NA
abundance: NA
CDR3nt: TGTGCCAGCAGCTCCGTATCGGGGATCTCTGGAAACACCATATATTTT
CDR3aa: CASSSVSGISGNTIYF

j_gene: TRBJ2-7
v_gene: TRBV5-1
d_gene: TRBD1
abundance: NA
CDR3nt: TGCGCCAGCAGCACCGGGGACAGCCTCTACGAGCAGTACTTC
CDR3aa: CASSTGDSLYEQYF

j_gene: TRBJ2-5
v_gene: TRBV18
d_gene: TRBD1
abundance: few
CDR3nt: TGTGCCAGCTCACTGGGACAGCAAGAGACCCAGTACTTC
CDR3aa: CASSLGQQETQYF

j_gene: TRBJ1-2
v_gene: TRBV28
d_gene: NA
abundance: NA
CDR3nt: TGTGCCAGCAGTTTGGTCGCGCCGGTTCATGGCTACACCTTC
CDR3aa: CASSLVAPVHGYTF

j_gene: TRBJ1-2
v_gene: TRBV19
d_gene: TRBD1
abundance: NA
CDR3nt: TGTGCCAGTAGCAACATTGTGGGGACAGGGAAGAAGAACTATGGCTACACCTTC
CDR3aa: CASSNIVGTGKKNYGYTF

j_gene: TRBJ2-2
v_gene: TRBV15
d_gene: NA
abundance: NA
CDR3nt: TGTGCCACCAGCAGAGGTGGCACAGCCGGGGAGCTGTTTTTT
CDR3aa: CATSRGGTAGELFF

j_gene: TRBJ2-7
v_gene: TRBV6-6
d_gene: TRBD1
abundance: NA
CDR3nt: TGTGCCAGCAGCCGGACAGGGAGTGGGTACGAGCAGTACTTC
CDR3aa: CASSRTGSGYEQYF

j_gene: TRBJ1-2
v_gene: TRBV7-9
d_gene: NA
abundance: NA
CDR3nt: TGTGCCAGCAGCTTAGCGAGCAGGGGTAAGGATGGCTACACCTTC
CDR3aa: CASSLASRGKDGYTF